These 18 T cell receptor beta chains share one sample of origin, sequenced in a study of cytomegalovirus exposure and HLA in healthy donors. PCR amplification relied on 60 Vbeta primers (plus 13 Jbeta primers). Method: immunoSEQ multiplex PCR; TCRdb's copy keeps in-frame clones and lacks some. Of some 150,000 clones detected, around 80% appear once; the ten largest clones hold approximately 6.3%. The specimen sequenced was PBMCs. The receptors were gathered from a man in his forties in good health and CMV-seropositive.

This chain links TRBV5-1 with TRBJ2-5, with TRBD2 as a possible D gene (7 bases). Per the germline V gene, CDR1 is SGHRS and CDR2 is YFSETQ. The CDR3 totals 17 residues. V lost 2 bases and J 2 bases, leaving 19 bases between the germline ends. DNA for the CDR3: TGCGCCAGCAGCTTCCCTTCGGGGGGCTCCCGTCAAGAGACCCAGTACTTC. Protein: CASSFPSGGSRQETQYF.

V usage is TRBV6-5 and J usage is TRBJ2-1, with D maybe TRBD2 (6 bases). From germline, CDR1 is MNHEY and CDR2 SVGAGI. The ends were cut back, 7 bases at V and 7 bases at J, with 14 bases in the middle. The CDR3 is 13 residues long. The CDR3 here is CASTGLAMNEQFF. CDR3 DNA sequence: TGTGCCAGCACTGGGCTAGCGATGAATGAGCAGTTCTTC.

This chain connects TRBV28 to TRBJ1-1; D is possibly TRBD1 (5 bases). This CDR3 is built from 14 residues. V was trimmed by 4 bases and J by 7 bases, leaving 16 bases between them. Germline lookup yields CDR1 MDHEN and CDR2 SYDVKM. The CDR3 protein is CASSWVGGGIEAFF. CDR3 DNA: TGTGCCAGCAGTTGGGTGGGGGGAGGCATTGAAGCTTTCTTT.

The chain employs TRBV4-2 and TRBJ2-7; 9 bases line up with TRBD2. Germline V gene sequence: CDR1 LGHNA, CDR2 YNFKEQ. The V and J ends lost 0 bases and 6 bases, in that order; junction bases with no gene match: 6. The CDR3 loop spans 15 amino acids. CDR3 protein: CASSQDVAGASEQYF. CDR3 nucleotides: TGTGCCAGCAGCCAAGATGTAGCGGGGGCGTCCGAGCAGTACTTC.

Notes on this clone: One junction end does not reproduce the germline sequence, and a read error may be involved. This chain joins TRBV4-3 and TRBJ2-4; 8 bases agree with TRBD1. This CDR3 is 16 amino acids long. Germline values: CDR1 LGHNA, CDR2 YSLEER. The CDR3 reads CASSEEDRVGKNIQYF. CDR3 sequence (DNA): TGCGCCAGCAGCGAAGAGGACAGGGTGGGCAAAAACATTCAGTACTTC.

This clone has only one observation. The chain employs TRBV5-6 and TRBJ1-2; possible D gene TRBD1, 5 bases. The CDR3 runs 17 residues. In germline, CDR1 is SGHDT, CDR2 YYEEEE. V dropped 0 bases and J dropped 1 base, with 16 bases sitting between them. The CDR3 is CASSLARGGLDNYGYTF. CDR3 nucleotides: TGTGCCAGCAGCTTGGCCCGGGGGGGGTTGGATAACTATGGCTACACCTTC.

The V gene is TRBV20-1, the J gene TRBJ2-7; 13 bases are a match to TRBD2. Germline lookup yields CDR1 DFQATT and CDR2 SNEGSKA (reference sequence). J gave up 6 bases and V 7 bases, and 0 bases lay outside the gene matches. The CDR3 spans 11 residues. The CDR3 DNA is TGCAGTGGGACTAGCGGGAGCGAGCAGTACTTC. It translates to CSGTSGSEQYF.

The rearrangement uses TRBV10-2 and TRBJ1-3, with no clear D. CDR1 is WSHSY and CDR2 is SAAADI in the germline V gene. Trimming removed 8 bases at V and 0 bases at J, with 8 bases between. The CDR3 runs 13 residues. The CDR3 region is CASEGSSGNTIYF. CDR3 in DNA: TGCGCCAGCGAGGGTTCCTCTGGAAACACCATATATTTT.

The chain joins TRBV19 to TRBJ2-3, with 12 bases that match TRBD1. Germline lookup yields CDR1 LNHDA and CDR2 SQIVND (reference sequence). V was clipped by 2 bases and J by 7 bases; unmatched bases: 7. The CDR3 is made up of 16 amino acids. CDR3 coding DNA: TGTGCCAGTAGTATAATACGGGACAGGGGGCCAAATACGCAGTATTTT. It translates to CASSIIRDRGPNTQYF. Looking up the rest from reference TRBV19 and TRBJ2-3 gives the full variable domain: DGGITQSPKYLFRKEGQNVTLSCEQNLNHDAMYWYRQDPGQGLRLIYYSQIVNDFQKGDIAEGYSVSREKKESFPLTVTSAQKNPTAFYLCASSIIRDRGPNTQYFGPGTRLTVL.

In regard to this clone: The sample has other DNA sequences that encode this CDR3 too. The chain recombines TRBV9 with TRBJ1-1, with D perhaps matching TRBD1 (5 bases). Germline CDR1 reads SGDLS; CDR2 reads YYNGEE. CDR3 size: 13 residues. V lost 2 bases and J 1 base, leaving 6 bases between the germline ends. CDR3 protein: CASSVTGNTEAFF. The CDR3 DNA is TGTGCCAGCAGCGTTACAGGGAACACTGAAGCTTTCTTT.

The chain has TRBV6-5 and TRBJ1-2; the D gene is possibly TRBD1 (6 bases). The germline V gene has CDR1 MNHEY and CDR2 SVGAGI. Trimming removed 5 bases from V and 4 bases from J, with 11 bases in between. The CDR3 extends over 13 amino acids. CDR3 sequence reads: CASSPRQAYGYTF. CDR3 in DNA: TGTGCCAGCAGTCCCCGACAGGCCTATGGCTACACCTTC.

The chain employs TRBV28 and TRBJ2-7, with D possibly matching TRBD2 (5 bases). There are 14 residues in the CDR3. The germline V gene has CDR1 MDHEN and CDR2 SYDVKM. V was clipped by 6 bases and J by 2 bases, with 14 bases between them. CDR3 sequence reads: CASSLRLFPYEQYF. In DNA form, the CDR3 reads TGTGCCAGCAGCTTACGACTATTTCCCTACGAGCAGTACTTC.

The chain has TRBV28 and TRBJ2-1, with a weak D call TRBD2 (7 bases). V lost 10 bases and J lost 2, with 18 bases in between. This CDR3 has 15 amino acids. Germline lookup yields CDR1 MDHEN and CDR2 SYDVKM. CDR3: CAILSREGAYNEQFF. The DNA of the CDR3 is TGTGCCATCTTAAGCAGGGAGGGGGCCTACAATGAGCAGTTCTTC.

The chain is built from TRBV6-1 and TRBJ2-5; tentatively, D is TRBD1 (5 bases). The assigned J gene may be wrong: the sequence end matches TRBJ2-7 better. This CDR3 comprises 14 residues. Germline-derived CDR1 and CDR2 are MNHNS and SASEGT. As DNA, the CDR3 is TGTGCCAGCAGTGAAGCTAGGGGCGCCTACGAGCAGTACTTC. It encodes CASSEARGAYEQYF.

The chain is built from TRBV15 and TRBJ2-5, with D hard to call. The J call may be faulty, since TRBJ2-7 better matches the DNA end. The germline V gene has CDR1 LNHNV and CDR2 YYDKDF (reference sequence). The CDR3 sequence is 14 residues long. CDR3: CATRGSGNSYEQYF. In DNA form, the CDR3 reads TGTGCCACCAGAGGATCAGGTAACTCCTACGAGCAGTACTTC.

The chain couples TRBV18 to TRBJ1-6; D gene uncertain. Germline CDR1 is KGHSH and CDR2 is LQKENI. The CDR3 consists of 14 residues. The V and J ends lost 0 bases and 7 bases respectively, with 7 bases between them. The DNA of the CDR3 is TGTGCCAGCTCACCACCGGCAGCGAATTCACCCCTCCACTTT. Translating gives CASSPPAANSPLHF.

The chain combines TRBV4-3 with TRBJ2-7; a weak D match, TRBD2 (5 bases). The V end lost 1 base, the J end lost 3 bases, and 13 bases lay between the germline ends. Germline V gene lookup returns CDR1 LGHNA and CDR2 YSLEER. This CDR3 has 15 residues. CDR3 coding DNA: TGCGCCAGCAGCCAAGCCTTTCGTGCGGGCTACGAGCAGTACTTC. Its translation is CASSQAFRAGYEQYF.

CDR3 sequence (DNA): TGTGCCAGCAGCCAAGGGACACTCGGGGGGACTGAAGCTTTCTTT. It specifies CASSQGTLGGTEAFF. The V gene is TRBV4-2, the J gene TRBJ1-1; a weak D match, TRBD1 (5 bases). The length of the CDR3 is 15 residues. Trimming left V 1 base short and J 5 bases short, with 14 bases between. CDR1 is LGHNA and CDR2 is YNFKEQ in the germline V gene.